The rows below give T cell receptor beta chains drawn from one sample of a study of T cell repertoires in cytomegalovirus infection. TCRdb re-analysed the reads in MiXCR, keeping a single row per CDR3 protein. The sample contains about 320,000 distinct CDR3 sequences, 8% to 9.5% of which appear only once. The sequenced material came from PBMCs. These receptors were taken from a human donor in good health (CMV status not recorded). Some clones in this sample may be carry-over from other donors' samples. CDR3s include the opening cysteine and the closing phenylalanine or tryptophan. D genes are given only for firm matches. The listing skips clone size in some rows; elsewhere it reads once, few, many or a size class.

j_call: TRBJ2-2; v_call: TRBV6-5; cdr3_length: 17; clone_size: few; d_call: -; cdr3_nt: TGTGCCAGCAGCCCCCAGCTCCCGGGGGTGAACACCGGGGAGCTGTTTTTT; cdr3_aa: CASSPQLPGVNTGELFF
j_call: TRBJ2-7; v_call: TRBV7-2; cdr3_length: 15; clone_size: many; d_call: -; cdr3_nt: TGTGCCAGCAGCTTAGGGGGGACGTCCTCCTACGAGCAGTACTTC; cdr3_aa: CASSLGGTSSYEQYF
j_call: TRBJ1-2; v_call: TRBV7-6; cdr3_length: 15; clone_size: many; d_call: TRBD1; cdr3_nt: TGTGCCAGCAGCTTAGGAGGGACAGGAGCCTATGGCTACACCTTC; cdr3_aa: CASSLGGTGAYGYTF
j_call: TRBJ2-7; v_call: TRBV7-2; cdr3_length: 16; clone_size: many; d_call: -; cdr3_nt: TGTGCCAGCAGTACAAGGACTGCTCGGGTCCTCTACGAGCAGTACTTC; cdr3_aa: CASSTRTARVLYEQYF
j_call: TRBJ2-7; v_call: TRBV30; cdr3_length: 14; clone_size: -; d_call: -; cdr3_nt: TGTGCCTGGAGTCGACAGGGAGGCTCCTACGAGCAGTACTTC; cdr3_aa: CAWSRQGGSYEQYF
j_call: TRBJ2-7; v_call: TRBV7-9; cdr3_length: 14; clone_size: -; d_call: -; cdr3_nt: TGTGCCAGCAGCTTCCCACAGGGTTCCTACGAGCAGTACTTC; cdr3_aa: CASSFPQGSYEQYF
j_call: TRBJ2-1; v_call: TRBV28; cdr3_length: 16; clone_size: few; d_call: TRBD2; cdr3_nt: TGTGCCAGCAGTTTATCTAGCGGGAGGCCGCGGGGTGAGCAGTTCTTC; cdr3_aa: CASSLSSGRPRGEQFF
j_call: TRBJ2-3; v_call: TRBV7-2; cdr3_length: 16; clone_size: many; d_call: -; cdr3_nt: TGTGCCAGCAGCTCTCAACCACAGAGCAGCACAGATACGCAGTATTTT; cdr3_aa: CASSSQPQSSTDTQYF
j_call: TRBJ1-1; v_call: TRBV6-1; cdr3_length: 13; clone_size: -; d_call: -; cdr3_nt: TGTGCCAGCCCCCGGGAAAGGGCCACTGAAGCTTTCTTT; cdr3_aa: CASPRERATEAFF
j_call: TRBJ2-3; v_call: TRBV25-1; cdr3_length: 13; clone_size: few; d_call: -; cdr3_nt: TGTGCCAGCAGTGAACTCCTCACAGATACGCAGTATTTT; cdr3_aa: CASSELLTDTQYF
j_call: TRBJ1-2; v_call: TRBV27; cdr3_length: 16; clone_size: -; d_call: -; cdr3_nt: TGTGCCAGCGGACTGACTCCCCCAGACCCTAACTATGGCTACACCTTC; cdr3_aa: CASGLTPPDPNYGYTF
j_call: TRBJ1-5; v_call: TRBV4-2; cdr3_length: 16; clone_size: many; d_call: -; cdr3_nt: TGTGCCAGCAGCCCCCCAGGCCAGGGACACAATCAGCCCCAGCATTTT; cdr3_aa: CASSPPGQGHNQPQHF
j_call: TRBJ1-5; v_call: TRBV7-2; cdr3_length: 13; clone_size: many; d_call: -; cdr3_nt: TGTGCCAGCAGCTTAGATTACAATCAGCCCCAGCATTTT; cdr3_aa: CASSLDYNQPQHF
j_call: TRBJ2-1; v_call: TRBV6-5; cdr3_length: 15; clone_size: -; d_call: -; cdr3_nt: TGTGCCAGCAGTTTCCCGAGGGGGGGGCGGCGGGAGCAGTTCTTC; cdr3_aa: CASSFPRGGRREQFF
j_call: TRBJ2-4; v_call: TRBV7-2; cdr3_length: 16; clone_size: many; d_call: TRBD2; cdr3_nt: TGTGCCAGCAGCCTAACTAGCGGGCCCCCCAAAAACATTCAGTACTTC; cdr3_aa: CASSLTSGPPKNIQYF
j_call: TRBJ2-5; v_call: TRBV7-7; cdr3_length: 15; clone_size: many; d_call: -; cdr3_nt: TGTGCCAGCAGCTTAGTTTGGGGGGCACAAGAGACCCAGTACTTC; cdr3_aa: CASSLVWGAQETQYF
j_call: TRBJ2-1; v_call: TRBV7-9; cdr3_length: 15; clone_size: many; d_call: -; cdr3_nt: TGTGCCAGCAGCTTAAAAGTCGTGGGGCACCAAGAGCAGTTCTTC; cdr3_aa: CASSLKVVGHQEQFF
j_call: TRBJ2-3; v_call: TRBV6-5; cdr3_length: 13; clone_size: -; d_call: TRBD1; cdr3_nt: TGTGCCAGCAGAAAGACAGGGGGCTATACGCAGTATTTT; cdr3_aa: CASRKTGGYTQYF
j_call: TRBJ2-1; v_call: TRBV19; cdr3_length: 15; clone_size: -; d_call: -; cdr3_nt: TGTGCCAGTAGTACCGGGACCAATAGCTACAATGAGCAGTTCTTC; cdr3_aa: CASSTGTNSYNEQFF
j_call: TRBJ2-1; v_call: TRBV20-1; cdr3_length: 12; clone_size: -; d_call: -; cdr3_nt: TGCAGTGCTAGACCTTATGCCAATGAGCAGTTCTTC; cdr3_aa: CSARPYANEQFF
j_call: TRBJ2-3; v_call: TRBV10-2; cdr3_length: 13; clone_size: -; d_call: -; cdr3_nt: TGCGCCAGCAGTTCATCTAGTGGATATACGCAGTATTTT; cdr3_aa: CASSSSSGYTQYF
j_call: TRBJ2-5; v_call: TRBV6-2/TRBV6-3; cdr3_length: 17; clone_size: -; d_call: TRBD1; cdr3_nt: TGTGCCAGCAGTCAATGGGACAGCCCCGCCATCCAAGAGACCCAGTACTTC; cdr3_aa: CASSQWDSPAIQETQYF
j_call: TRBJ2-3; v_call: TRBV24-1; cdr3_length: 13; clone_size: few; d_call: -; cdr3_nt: TGTGCCACCAGTGATGCGGGCCCGGATACGCAGTATTTT; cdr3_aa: CATSDAGPDTQYF
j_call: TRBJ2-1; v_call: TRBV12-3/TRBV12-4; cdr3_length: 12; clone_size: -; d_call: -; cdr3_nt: TGTGCCAGCAGTTTGGACCGGCATGAGCAGTTCTTC; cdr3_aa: CASSLDRHEQFF
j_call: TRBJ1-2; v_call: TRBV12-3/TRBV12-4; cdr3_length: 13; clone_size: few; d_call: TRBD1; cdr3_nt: TGTGCCAGCAGCAGGACAGGGGGATATGGCTACACCTTC; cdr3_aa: CASSRTGGYGYTF